Below, one T cell receptor (beta chain) is given with its context. V was cut by 3 bases and J by 6 bases, with 27 bases left in between. The CDR3 consists of 19 residues. CDR1 and CDR2 (germline): SGHRS, YFSETQ. Sequencing was performed with immunoSEQ multiplex PCR; in TCRdb, only in-frame clones are kept and a portion is missing. The table shows 650,000 to 800,000 clones, with 72% occurring only once. The sample is drawn from a study of shared clonotypes between healthy human individuals. The chain employs TRBV5-1 and TRBJ2-2, with D perhaps assigned TRBD1 or TRBD2 (6 bases each). The source is a woman in her twenties or thirties in good health. The material sequenced was memory CD4+ T cells sorted from blood. Subset described: CD45RA-negative fraction. The CDR3 DNA is TGCGCCAGCAGCTGGATACCCGGGACAAGGGGGACTGTAGCCGGGGAGCTGTTTTTT. Its translation is CASSWIPGTRGTVAGELFF.